The clone carrying this T cell receptor beta chain was counted at least ten times. What it binds is unknown. This specimen belongs to a study of blood T cells in healthy people across ages. General observations from the study: Roughly linear declines in TCR beta diversity per million T cells occurred with age.

This CDR3 region has 13 residues. The V end lost 2 bases, the J end lost 4 bases, and 8 bases lay between the germline ends. Each sample provided at least 6 micrograms of extracted total RNA. Primers used in a second PCR of about 7 to 12 cycles were a sample-barcoded 5' primer and a J-beta primer mix. Via MiXCR, TCRdb re-called the 5' RACE reads, giving one row per CDR3 protein. This table has roughly 1,700,000 distinct CDR3 sequences, 28% appearing once. The TCR sequence derives from a woman aged 25 to 39 in good health. Sequencing was carried out using blood. The chain carries TRBV12-3 or TRBV12-4 and TRBJ2-5; possible D gene TRBD1, 5 bases. The CDR3 spells CASSLRGRETQYF. In DNA form, the CDR3 reads TGTGCCAGCAGTTTAAGGGGTCGAGAGACCCAGTACTTC.